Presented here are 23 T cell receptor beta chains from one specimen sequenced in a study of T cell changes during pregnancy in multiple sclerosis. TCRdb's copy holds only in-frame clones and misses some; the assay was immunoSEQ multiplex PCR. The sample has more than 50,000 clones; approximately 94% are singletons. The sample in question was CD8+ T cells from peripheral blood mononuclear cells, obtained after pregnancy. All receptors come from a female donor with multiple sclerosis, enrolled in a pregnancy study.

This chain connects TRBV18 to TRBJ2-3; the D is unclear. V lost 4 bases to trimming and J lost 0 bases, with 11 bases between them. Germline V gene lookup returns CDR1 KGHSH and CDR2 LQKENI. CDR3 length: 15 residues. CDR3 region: CASSLSVTSTDTQYF. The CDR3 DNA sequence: TGTGCCAGCTCACTCTCGGTGACTAGCACAGATACGCAGTATTTT. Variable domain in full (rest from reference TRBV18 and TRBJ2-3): NAGVMQNPRHLVRRRGQEARLRCSPMKGHSHVYWYRQLPEEGLKFMVYLQKENIIDESGMPKERFSAEFPKEGPSILRIQQVVRGDSAAYFCASSLSVTSTDTQYFGPGTRLTVL.

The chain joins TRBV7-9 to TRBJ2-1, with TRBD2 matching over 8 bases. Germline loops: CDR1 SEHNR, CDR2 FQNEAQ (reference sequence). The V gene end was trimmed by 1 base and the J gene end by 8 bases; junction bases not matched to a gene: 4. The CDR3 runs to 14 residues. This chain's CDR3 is CASSLVGRVHEQFF. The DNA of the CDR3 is TGTGCCAGCAGCTTAGTCGGGAGGGTCCATGAGCAGTTCTTC.

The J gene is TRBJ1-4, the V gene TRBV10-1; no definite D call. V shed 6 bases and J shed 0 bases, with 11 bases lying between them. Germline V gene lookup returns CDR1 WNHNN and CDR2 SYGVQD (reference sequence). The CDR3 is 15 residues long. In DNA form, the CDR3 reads TGCGCCAGCAGCAGCGTGGGAGCAACTAATGAAAAACTGTTTTTT. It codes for CASSSVGATNEKLFF.

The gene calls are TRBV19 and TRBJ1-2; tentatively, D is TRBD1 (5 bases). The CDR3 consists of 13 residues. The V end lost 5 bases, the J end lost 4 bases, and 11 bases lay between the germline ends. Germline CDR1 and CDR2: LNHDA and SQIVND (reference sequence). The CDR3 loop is CASSATARYGYTF. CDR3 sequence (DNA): TGTGCCAGTAGTGCGACAGCCCGCTATGGCTACACCTTC.

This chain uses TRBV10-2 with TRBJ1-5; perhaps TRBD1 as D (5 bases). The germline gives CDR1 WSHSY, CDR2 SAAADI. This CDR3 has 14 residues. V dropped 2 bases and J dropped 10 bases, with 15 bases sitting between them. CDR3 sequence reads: CASSERVARDPQHF. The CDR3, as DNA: TGCGCCAGCAGTGAGCGGGTGGCCAGGGATCCCCAGCATTTT.

The CDR3 region is CASSPDSFRNTEAFF. The CDR3 DNA reads as TGTGCCAGCAGTCCGGACAGTTTTCGGAACACTGAAGCTTTCTTT. The chain has TRBV27 and TRBJ1-1, with D possibly being TRBD1 (6 bases). This CDR3 is built from 15 residues. The germline CDR1 and CDR2 sequences are MNHEY and SMNVEV (reference sequence). Trimming removed 5 bases at V and 1 base at J, with 14 bases between.

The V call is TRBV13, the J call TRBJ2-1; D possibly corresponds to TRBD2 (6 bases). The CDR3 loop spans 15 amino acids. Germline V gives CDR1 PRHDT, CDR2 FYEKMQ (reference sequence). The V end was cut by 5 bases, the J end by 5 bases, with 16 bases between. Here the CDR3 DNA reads TGTGCCAGCAGCCAGGGCCTAGCGTCGAACAATGAGCAGTTCTTC. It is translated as CASSQGLASNNEQFF.

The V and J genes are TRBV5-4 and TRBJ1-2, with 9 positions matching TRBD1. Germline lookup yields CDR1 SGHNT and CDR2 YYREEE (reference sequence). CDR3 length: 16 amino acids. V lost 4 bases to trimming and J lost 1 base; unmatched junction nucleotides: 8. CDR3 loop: CASSTDRGRLNYGYTF. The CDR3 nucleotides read TGTGCCAGCAGCACGGACAGGGGTCGTCTTAACTATGGCTACACCTTC. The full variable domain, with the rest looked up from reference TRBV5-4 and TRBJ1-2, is ETGVTQSPTHLIKTRGQQVTLRCSSQSGHNTVSWYQQALGQGPQFIFQYYREEENGRGNFPPRFSGLQFPNYSSELNVNALELDDSALYLCASSTDRGRLNYGYTFGSGTRLTVV.

The DNA for the CDR3 is TGTGCCAGCAGTTTAGCGGGAGGGAGCACAGATACGCAGTATTTT. It encodes CASSLAGGSTDTQYF. V is TRBV2 and J is TRBJ2-3; 11 bases agree with TRBD2. Trimming took 5 bases from V and 0 from J; bases not matched to a gene: 1. Looked up from germline, CDR1 is SNHLY and CDR2 is FYNNEI. The CDR3 runs 15 residues.

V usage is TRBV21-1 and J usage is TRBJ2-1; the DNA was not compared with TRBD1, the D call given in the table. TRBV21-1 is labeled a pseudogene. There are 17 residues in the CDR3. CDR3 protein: CASSKEGGTGVYNEQFF. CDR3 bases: TGTGCCAGCAGCAAAGAGGGGGGGACAGGGGTCTACAATGAGCAGTTCTTC.

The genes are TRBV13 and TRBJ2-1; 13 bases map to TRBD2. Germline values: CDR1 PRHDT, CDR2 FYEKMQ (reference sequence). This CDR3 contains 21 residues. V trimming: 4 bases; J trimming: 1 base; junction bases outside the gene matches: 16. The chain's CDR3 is CASSSGLAGVGEAPSYNEQFF. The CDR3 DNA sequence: TGTGCCAGCAGCTCAGGACTAGCGGGAGTAGGAGAGGCCCCTTCCTACAATGAGCAGTTCTTC.

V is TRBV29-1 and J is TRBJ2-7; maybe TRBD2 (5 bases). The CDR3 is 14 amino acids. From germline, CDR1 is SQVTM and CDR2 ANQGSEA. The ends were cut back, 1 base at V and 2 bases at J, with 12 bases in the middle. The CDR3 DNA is TGCAGCGTTGAAGGACTATCAAGCCCCTACGAGCAGTACTTC. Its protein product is CSVEGLSSPYEQYF.

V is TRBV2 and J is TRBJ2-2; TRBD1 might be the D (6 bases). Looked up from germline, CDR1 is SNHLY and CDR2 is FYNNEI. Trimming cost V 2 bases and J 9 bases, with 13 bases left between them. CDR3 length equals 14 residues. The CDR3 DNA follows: TGTGCCAGCAGTGAATGGGGGCCGGGGAGGGAGCTGTTTTTT. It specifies CASSEWGPGRELFF. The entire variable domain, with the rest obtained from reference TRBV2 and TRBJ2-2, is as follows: EPEVTQTPSHQVTQMGQEVILRCVPISNHLYFYWYRQILGQKVEFLVSFYNNEISEKSEIFDDQFSVERPDGSNFTLKIRSTKLEDSAMYFCASSEWGPGRELFFGEGSRLTVL.

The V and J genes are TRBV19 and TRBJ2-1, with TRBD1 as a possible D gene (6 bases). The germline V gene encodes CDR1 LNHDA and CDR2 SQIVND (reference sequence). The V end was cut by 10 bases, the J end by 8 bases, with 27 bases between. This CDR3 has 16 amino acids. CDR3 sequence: CATRTPRLLRGYEQFF. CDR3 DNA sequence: TGTGCCACCCGCACCCCCCGTCTCTTGAGGGGGTATGAGCAGTTCTTC. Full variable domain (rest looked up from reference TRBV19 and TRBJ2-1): DGGITQSPKYLFRKEGQNVTLSCEQNLNHDAMYWYRQDPGQGLRLIYYSQIVNDFQKGDIAEGYSVSREKKESFPLTVTSAQKNPTAFYLCATRTPRLLRGYEQFFGPGTRLTVL.

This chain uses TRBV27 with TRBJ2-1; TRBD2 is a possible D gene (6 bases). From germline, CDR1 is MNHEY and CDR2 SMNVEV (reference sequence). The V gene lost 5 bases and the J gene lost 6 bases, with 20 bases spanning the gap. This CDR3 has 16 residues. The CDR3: CASSPPRGRMFNEQFF. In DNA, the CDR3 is TGTGCCAGCAGTCCGCCTCGAGGGAGGATGTTCAATGAGCAGTTCTTC.

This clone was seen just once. The CDR3 loop reads CASSQSAGPEGYTF. The CDR3 DNA is TGCGCCAGCAGTCAATCTGCGGGGCCTGAAGGCTACACCTTC. This chain connects TRBV23-1 to TRBJ1-2, with a possible D match to TRBD1 (5 bases). TRBV23-1 is marked as an open reading frame, function uncertain. The CDR3 is 14 residues long. Between the trimmed V and J ends, which lost 0 bases and 8 bases, there was a span of 13 bases.

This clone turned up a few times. CDR3 coding DNA: TGTGCCTGGAGCGTCGGACAGGTTGAAGCTTTCTTT. This sequence encodes CAWSVGQVEAFF. This chain connects TRBV30 to TRBJ1-1, with TRBD1 matching 7 bases. Per the germline V gene, CDR1 is GTSNPN and CDR2 is SVGIG (reference sequence). This CDR3 is 12 amino acids long. The ends lost 3 bases at V and 7 bases at J; junction bases unmatched: 5.

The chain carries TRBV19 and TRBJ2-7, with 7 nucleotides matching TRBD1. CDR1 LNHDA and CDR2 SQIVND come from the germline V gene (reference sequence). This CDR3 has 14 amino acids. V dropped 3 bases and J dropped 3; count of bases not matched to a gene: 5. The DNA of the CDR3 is TGTGCCAGTAGTATCACAGGGGACGACTACGAGCAGTACTTC. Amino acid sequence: CASSITGDDYEQYF.

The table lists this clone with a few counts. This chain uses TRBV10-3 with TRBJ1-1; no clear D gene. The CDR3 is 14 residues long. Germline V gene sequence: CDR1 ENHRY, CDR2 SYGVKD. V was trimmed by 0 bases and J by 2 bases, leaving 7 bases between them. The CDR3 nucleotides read TGTGCCATCAGTGAGTCGGCATTCAACACTGAAGCTTTCTTT. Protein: CAISESAFNTEAFF.

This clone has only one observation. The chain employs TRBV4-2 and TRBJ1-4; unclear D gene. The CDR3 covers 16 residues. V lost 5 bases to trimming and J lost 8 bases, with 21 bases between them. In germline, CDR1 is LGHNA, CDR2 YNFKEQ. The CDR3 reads CASSITRARVKEKLFF. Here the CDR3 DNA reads TGTGCCAGCAGCATCACGCGGGCGCGGGTTAAGGAAAAACTGTTTTTT.

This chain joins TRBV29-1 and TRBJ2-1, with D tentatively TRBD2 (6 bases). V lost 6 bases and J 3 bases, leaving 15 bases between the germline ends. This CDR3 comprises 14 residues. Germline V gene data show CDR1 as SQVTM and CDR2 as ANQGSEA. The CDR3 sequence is CSVYLGSGYNEQFF. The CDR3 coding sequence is TGCAGCGTATACTTAGGTAGCGGCTACAATGAGCAGTTCTTC.

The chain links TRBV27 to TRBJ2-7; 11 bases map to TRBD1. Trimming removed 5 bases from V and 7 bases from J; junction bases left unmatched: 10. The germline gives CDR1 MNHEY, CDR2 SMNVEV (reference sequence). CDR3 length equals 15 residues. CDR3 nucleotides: TGTGCCAGCAGTCCCGGACAGGGGGCTAGGTCGGAGCAGTACTTC. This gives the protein CASSPGQGARSEQYF.

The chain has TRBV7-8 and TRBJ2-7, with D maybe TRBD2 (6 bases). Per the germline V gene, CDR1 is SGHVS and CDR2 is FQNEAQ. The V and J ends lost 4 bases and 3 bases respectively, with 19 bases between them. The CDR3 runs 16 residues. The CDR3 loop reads CASSSGLGLMLYEQYF. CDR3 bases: TGTGCCAGCAGCTCCGGGCTGGGACTGATGCTCTACGAGCAGTACTTC.